Below are 2 T cell receptor beta chains sequenced from a single sample in a study of control samples from healthy donors and cancer patients (TCRdb year 2020). The library was built by means of the immunoSEQ multiplex PCR assay. The source is immuneACCESS, and TCRdb retained only in-frame sequences with V and J called. Part of the clones is not carried over; for the studies checked, unresolved V genes explain less than half of this, and the remainder is unexplained. The sample table contains more than 120,000 clones; only one count was recorded for 80% to 95% of them. Together, the top ten hold more than 3% of the sample. The specimen sequenced was blood. The receptors were gathered from a man aged 25 to 40 in good health.

V and J are TRBV5-1 and TRBJ1-1; weak D call: TRBD1 (5 bases). V lost 2 bases to trimming and J lost 1 base, with 6 bases between them. CDR1 is SGHRS and CDR2 is YFSETQ in the germline V gene. This CDR3 has 13 amino acids. The CDR3 spells CASSFGQNTEAFF. CDR3 nucleotide sequence: TGCGCCAGCAGCTTTGGACAGAACACTGAAGCTTTCTTT.

The chain combines TRBV5-6 with TRBJ1-1; D is undetermined. The CDR3 is 13 amino acids. V lost 0 bases to trimming and J lost 1 base, with 4 bases between them. Germline CDR1 reads SGHDT; CDR2 reads YYEEEE. The CDR3 here is CASSLDRNTEAFF. The CDR3 DNA reads as TGTGCCAGCAGCTTGGACAGGAACACTGAAGCTTTCTTT.